Listed below are T cell receptor beta chains from one sample, sequenced in a study of blood T cell repertoires in COVID-19. Assay used: immunoSEQ multiplex PCR; TCRdb lists only in-frame clones, some missing. The sample includes about 400,000 clones, more than 85% of them seen just once. The sequenced material came from peripheral blood. All receptors derive from a woman in her twenties or thirties with acute or convalescent COVID-19. Each CDR3 is given with its conserved first and last residue. The D gene is left open where the match is weak. Expanded clones are given a class, and other clones once, few, many or no size at all.

>TRBJ2-1|-|TRBV4-2|TRBD2
CASSPYSGTSSYNEQFF
TGTGCCAGCAGCCCATATAGCGGGACGAGCTCCTACAATGAGCAGTTCTTC
>TRBJ1-3|once|TRBV30|-
CAWSALNRVPGNTIYF
TGTGCCTGGAGTGCACTCAACAGGGTCCCGGGAAACACCATATATTTT
>TRBJ1-3|-|TRBV30|TRBD1
CAGTGAGNTIYF
TGTGCCGGGACAGGGGCTGGAAACACCATATATTTT
>TRBJ2-7|-|TRBV5-1|-
CASSPSWGGGEQYF
TGCGCCAGCAGCCCTAGTTGGGGGGGCGGCGAGCAGTACTTC
>TRBJ2-3|-|TRBV12-5|TRBD2
CASGLVGERGLTDTQYF
TGTGCTAGTGGTTTGGTAGGGGAGCGGGGACTCACAGATACGCAGTATTTT
>TRBJ2-1|-|TRBV30|TRBD1
CAWSKGGLGNEQFF
TGTGCCTGGAGTAAAGGGGGCCTGGGCAATGAGCAGTTCTTC
>TRBJ1-1|-|TRBV28|TRBD1
CASRGQGAFNTEAFF
TGTGCCAGCAGGGGACAGGGGGCATTCAACACTGAAGCTTTCTTT
>TRBJ2-2|-|TRBV2|TRBD1
CASRGQGYTGELFF
TGTGCCAGCAGGGGACAGGGGTACACCGGGGAGCTGTTTTTT
>TRBJ1-3|-|TRBV5-6|-
CASSLGRLGASGNTIYF
TGTGCCAGCAGCTTGGGGAGGTTGGGGGCCTCTGGAAACACCATATATTTT
>TRBJ2-5|-|TRBV28|-
CASSLFGRLAQYF
TGTGCCAGCAGTTTGTTTGGCCGTCTCGCCCAGTACTTC